The clone carrying this TCR beta chain was seen only a few times. Antigen unknown. Stated time point: technical triplicate 2. Libraries used 2 million unsorted PBMCs kept frozen in RNAlater. Germline CDR1 and CDR2: DFQATT and SNEGSKA (reference sequence). Trimming shortened V by 3 bases and J by 7 bases, and 10 bases separated the two germline ends. The CDR3 has 12 residues. This sample was included in a study of neurological immune-mediated disorders. Study-wide results and caveats: Levels of TCR clonal expansion peaked in HTLV-1-associated myelopathy and reached their lowest in multiple sclerosis, under those of healthy controls.

5'RACE employing 10-nucleotide random UMIs yielded the cDNA. Over 160 million TCR-beta sequences (from 15-18 subjects) were yielded by each sequencing run. Via MiXCR, TCRdb re-called the 5' RACE reads, giving one row per CDR3 protein. The data show roughly 61,000 distinct CDR3 sequences, around 24% seen once. The source of this sequence is a man between 60 and 75 years old with HTLV-1-associated myelopathy (HAM/TSP). V and J are TRBV20-1 and TRBJ2-1; D possibly corresponds to TRBD2 (6 bases). Sequencing was performed on PBMCs. CDR3 DNA: TGCAGTGCTAGGGACTACAGGAATGAGCAGTTCTTC. It translates to CSARDYRNEQFF.